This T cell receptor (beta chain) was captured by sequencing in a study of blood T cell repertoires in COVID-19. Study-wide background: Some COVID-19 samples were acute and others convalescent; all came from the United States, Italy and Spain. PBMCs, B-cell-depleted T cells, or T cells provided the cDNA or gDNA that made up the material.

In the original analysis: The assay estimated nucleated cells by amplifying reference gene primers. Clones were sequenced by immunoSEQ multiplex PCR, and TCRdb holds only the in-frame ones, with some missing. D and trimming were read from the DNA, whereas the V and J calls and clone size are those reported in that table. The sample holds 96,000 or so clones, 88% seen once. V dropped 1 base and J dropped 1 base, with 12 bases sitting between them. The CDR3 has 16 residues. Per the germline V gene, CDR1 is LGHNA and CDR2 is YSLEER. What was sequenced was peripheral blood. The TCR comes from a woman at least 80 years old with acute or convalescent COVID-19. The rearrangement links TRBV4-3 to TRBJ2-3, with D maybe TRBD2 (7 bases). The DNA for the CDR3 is TGCGCCAGCAGCCAAGGAGGGAGGGGGGGCACAGATACGCAGTATTTT. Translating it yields CASSQGGRGGTDTQYF.